This TCR beta chain was found in a study of blood T cell repertoires in COVID-19. About the research overall: Collection of acute and convalescent COVID-19 samples took place in the United States, Italy and Spain. PBMCs, B-cell-depleted T cells, or T cells provided the cDNA or gDNA that made up the material.

V was pared by 3 bases and J by 4 bases, with 4 bases of the junction left unmatched. Germline V gives CDR1 LNHDA, CDR2 SQIVND (reference sequence). The CDR3 length is 15 residues. Under the authors' procedure: Cell counts per sample came from amplifying reference gene primers. Data came from immunoSEQ multiplex PCR; TCRdb stores just in-frame clones and leaves some out. V, J and clone size derive from that table, while D and trimming were established from the DNA sequence. The sample contains around 300,000 clones, 75% to 90% of which appear only once. The rearrangement joins TRBV19 to TRBJ1-3, with 9 bases lining up with TRBD1. This TCR came from a young woman who had recovered from COVID-19. Sequencing input: peripheral blood. CDR3 coding DNA: TGTGCCAGTAGTATGGGACAGGGTCCCGGAAACACCATATATTTT. Its protein is CASSMGQGPGNTIYF.